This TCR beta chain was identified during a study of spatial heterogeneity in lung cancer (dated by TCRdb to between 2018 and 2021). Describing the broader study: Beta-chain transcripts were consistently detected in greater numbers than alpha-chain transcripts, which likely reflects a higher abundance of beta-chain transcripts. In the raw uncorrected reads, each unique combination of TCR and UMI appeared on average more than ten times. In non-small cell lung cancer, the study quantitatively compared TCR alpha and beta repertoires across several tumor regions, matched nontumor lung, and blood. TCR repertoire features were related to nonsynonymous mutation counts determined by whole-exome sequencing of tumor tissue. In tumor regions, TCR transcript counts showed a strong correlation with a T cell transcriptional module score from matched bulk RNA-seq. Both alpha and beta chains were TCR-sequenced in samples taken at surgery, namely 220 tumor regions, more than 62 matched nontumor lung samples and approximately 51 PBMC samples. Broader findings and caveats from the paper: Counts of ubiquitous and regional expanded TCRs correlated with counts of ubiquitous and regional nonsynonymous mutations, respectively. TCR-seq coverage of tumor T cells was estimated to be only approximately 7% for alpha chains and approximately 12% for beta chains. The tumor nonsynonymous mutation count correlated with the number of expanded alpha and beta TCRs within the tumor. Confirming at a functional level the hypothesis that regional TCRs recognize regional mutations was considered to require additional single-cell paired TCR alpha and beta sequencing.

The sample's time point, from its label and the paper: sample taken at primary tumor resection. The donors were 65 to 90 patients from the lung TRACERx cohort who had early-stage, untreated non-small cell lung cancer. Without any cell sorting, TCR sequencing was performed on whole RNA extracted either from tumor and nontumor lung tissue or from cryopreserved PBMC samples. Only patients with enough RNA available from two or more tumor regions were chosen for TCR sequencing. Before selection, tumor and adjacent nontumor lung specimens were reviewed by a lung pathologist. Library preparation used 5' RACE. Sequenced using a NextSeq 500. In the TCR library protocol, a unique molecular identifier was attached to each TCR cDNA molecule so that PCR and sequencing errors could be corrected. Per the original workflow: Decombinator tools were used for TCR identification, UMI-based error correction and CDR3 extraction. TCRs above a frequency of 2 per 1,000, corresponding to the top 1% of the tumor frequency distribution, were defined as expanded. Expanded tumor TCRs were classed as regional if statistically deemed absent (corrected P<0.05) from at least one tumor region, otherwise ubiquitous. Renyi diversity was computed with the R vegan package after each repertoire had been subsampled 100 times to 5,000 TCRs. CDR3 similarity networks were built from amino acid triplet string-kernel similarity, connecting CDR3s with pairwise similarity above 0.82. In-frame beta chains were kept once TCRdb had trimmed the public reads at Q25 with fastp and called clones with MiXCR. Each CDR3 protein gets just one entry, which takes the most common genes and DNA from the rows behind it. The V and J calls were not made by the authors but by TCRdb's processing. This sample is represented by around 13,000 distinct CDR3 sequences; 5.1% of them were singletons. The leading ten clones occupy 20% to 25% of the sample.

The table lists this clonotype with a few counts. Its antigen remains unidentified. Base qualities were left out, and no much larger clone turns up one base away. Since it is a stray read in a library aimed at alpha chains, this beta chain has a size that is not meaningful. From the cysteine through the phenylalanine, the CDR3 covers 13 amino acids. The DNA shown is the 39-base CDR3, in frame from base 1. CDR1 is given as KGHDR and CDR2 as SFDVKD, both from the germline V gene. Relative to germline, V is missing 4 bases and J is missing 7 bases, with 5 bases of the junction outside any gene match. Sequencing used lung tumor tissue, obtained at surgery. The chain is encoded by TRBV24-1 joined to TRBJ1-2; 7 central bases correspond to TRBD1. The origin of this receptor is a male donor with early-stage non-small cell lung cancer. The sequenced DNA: TGTGCCACCAGTGACACAGGGGAGGTTGGCTACACCTTC. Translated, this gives CATSDTGEVGYTF.